The 31 T cell receptor beta chains below were found in one sample sequenced in a study of human T cells and chemical hapten exposure. Time point given: pre-sensitization, week 0. Treatment given: therapeutic diphenylcyclopropenone sensitization with weekly scalp DPC. TCRdb re-analysed the RACE reads in MiXCR, keeping a single row per CDR3 protein. In the table there are some 300,000 distinct CDR3 sequences, 5% to 6.5% of which are singletons. Sequenced material: whole blood, taken in connection with sensitization to the hapten diphenylcyclopropenone (DPC). Every receptor here comes from a woman aged 18-29 years with alopecia areata. Some clones in this sample may be carry-over from other donors' samples.

This clonotype has only a few counts. The chain combines TRBV20-1 with TRBJ2-7; D remains unclear. V shed 3 bases and J shed 1 base, with 7 bases lying between them. Germline CDR1 is DFQATT and CDR2 is SNEGSKA (reference sequence). This CDR3 comprises 12 residues. The CDR3 DNA reads as TGCAGTGCTAGTAGGGAATCCTACGAGCAGTACTTC. This gives the protein CSASRESYEQYF.

This clonotype was counted at least ten times. The rearrangement links TRBV11-2 to TRBJ2-4; TRBD1 or TRBD2 may be the D gene (5 bases each). V gave up 4 bases and J gave up 5 bases, with 12 bases separating them. Germline assignment: CDR1 SGHAT and CDR2 FQNNGV. CDR3 size: 14 residues. The CDR3, as DNA: TGTGCCAGCAGCTCCCGGGACGGCGAAAACATTCAGTACTTC. It translates to CASSSRDGENIQYF.

This clonotype showed up just a few times. The J gene is TRBJ1-4, the V gene TRBV20-1; no definite D call. V was trimmed by 1 base and J by 1 base, leaving 10 bases between them. CDR3 length: 15 amino acids. Germline V CDR1 and CDR2: DFQATT, SNEGSKA (reference sequence). CDR3 nucleotide sequence: TGCAGTGCTAGAGTCCCAGGAGGAACTAATGAAAAACTGTTTTTT. Translated: CSARVPGGTNEKLFF.

A few counts support this clonotype. The chain joins TRBV11-2 to TRBJ1-2, with TRBD1 as a possible D gene (5 bases). The CDR3 runs to 14 residues. Germline V gives CDR1 SGHAT, CDR2 FQNNGV. Trimming removed 5 bases at V and 4 bases at J, with 14 bases between. The CDR3 nucleotides read TGTGCCAGCAGCCCAGATACGAGGGGCTATGGCTACACCTTC. Translating it yields CASSPDTRGYGYTF.

This clonotype was observed a few times. The DNA of the CDR3 is TGTGCCAGCAGTGCAGGGGTTTACTATGGCTACACCTTC. Encoded protein: CASSAGVYYGYTF. The rearrangement links TRBV28 to TRBJ1-2; perhaps TRBD1 as D (6 bases). CDR1 is MDHEN and CDR2 is SYDVKM in the germline V gene. V was clipped by 5 bases and J by 3 bases, with 10 bases between them. The CDR3 has 13 amino acids.

The chain is built from TRBV2 and TRBJ2-1; 9 bases match TRBD2. Germline V gene data show CDR1 as SNHLY and CDR2 as FYNNEI. The CDR3 runs to 14 residues. The ends lost 8 bases at V and 1 base at J; junction bases unmatched: 3. CDR3 region: CASRAGGSYNEQFF. The CDR3 bases are TGTGCCAGCCGTGCGGGGGGGTCCTACAATGAGCAGTTCTTC. The whole variable domain, filled in from reference TRBV2 and TRBJ2-1, reads EPEVTQTPSHQVTQMGQEVILRCVPISNHLYFYWYRQILGQKVEFLVSFYNNEISEKSEIFDDQFSVERPDGSNFTLKIRSTKLEDSAMYFCASRAGGSYNEQFFGPGTRLTVL.

Many counts were recorded for this clonotype. The rearrangement links TRBV6-6 to TRBJ1-6; 8 bases are a match to TRBD1. The trim removed 6 bases at V and 7 bases at J, leaving 8 bases unmatched. The germline V gene encodes CDR1 MNHNY and CDR2 SVGAGI (reference sequence). The CDR3 consists of 15 residues. This CDR3 reads CASSSFDRGNSPLHF. In nucleotides, the CDR3 is TGTGCCAGCAGCTCCTTCGACAGGGGAAATTCACCCCTCCACTTT.

The table lists this clonotype with many counts. This chain uses TRBV27 with TRBJ2-2, with D possibly TRBD2 on 5 matching bases. Germline V gene sequence: CDR1 MNHEY, CDR2 SMNVEV (reference sequence). V was shortened by 6 bases and J by 1 base, with 9 bases between the two germline ends. This CDR3 contains 14 residues. Here the CDR3 reads CASSLRGNTGELFF. The CDR3 DNA sequence: TGTGCCAGCAGCCTTCGGGGGAACACCGGGGAGCTGTTTTTT.

V is TRBV7-2 and J is TRBJ1-5; 9 bases are shared with TRBD1. With 5 bases clipped from V and 7 bases from J, the junction kept 6 bases outside the gene matches. Germline CDR1 SGHTA, CDR2 FQGNSA. The CDR3 has 14 amino acids. DNA for the CDR3: TGTGCCAGCAGCCGCGACAGGGGGGAACAGCCCCAGCATTTT. This sequence encodes CASSRDRGEQPQHF.

This clonotype was detected a few times. The V call is TRBV18, the J call TRBJ1-6, with 7 bases matching TRBD1. J gave up 2 bases and V 4 bases, and 5 bases lay outside the gene matches. CDR1 and CDR2 from the germline V gene are KGHSH and LQKENI. The CDR3 is 16 amino acids. The CDR3 sequence is CASSRRGTAYNSPLHF. CDR3 coding DNA: TGTGCCAGCTCACGTAGGGGGACAGCCTATAATTCACCCCTCCACTTT. Looking up the rest from reference TRBV18 and TRBJ1-6 gives the full variable domain: NAGVMQNPRHLVRRRGQEARLRCSPMKGHSHVYWYRQLPEEGLKFMVYLQKENIIDESGMPKERFSAEFPKEGPSILRIQQVVRGDSAAYFCASSRRGTAYNSPLHFGNGTRLTVT.

There are many counts of this clonotype. The chain recombines TRBV27 with TRBJ2-7; tentatively, D is TRBD1 or TRBD2 (6 bases each). Looked up from germline, CDR1 is MNHEY and CDR2 is SMNVEV (reference sequence). CDR3 length: 14 amino acids. With 3 bases removed from V and 2 bases from J, the gap between germline ends came to 11 bases. CDR3 sequence (DNA): TGTGCCAGCAGTTTCACAGGGAGGACCTACGAGCAGTACTTC. Translated, it gives CASSFTGRTYEQYF.

This clonotype was counted ten times or more. The chain links TRBV28 to TRBJ2-7; no reliable D call. The CDR3 is 12 residues long. V was shortened by 9 bases and J by 1 base, with 10 bases between the two germline ends. The V gene's germline CDR1 is MDHEN and CDR2 SYDVKM. The DNA for the CDR3 is TGTGCCAGTTATACCCAATCCTACGAGCAGTACTTC. Translated: CASYTQSYEQYF.

This clonotype was recorded at least ten times. The V and J genes are TRBV29-1 and TRBJ1-2; D call uncertain. CDR3 length: 12 amino acids. The V end lost 7 bases, the J end lost 8 bases, and 17 bases lay between the germline ends. The germline gives CDR1 SQVTM, CDR2 ANQGSEA. The CDR3: CSEMTVARGYTF. The CDR3 DNA reads as TGCAGCGAGATGACGGTCGCGCGAGGCTACACCTTC. Full variable domain (remainder filled in from reference TRBV29-1 and TRBJ1-2): SAVISQKPSRDICQRGTSLTIQCQVDSQVTMMFWYRQQPGQSLTLIATANQGSEATYESGFVIDKFPISRPNLTFSTLTVSNMSPEDSSIYLCSEMTVARGYTFGSGTRLTVV.

This clonotype was counted only a few times. This chain connects TRBV5-6 to TRBJ1-1, with D perhaps TRBD1 (5 bases). The CDR3 runs 13 residues. Trimming removed 4 bases from V and 6 bases from J, with 13 bases in between. Germline V gene lookup returns CDR1 SGHDT and CDR2 YYEEEE. The CDR3 nucleotides are TGTGCCAGCAGCCAGCCGGACAAAGCTGAAGCTTTCTTT. Translation: CASSQPDKAEAFF.

There are many counts of this clonotype. V usage is TRBV6-1 and J usage is TRBJ2-6; 7 positions agree with TRBD1. The length of the CDR3 is 16 residues. Germline V CDR1 and CDR2: MNHNS, SASEGT. The J segment lost 2 bases and the V segment lost 6 bases, leaving 7 bases of the junction unmatched. As DNA, the CDR3 is TGTGCCAGCAGGGCACCCGGGACAGCTGGGGCCAACGTCCTGACTTTC. Its protein product is CASRAPGTAGANVLTF.

V gene TRBV20-1 combines with J gene TRBJ1-5, with 10 bases that match TRBD1. CDR1 and CDR2 from the germline V gene are DFQATT and SNEGSKA (reference sequence). Trimming took 4 bases from V and 0 from J; bases not matched to a gene: 6. This CDR3 has 16 amino acids. CDR3 sequence: CSATGTGEYSNQPQHF. For the CDR3, the DNA is TGCAGTGCTACCGGGACAGGGGAATATAGCAATCAGCCCCAGCATTTT.

A few counts support this clonotype. The gene calls are TRBV28 and TRBJ2-7; perhaps TRBD1 as D (6 bases). Germline-derived CDR1 and CDR2 are MDHEN and SYDVKM. The CDR3 contains 13 residues. V lost 4 bases, J lost 7 bases, and 14 bases lay in between. CDR3 DNA: TGTGCCAGCAGTTCAGGGACACCTCGGGAGCAGTACTTC. Translating it yields CASSSGTPREQYF.

This clonotype was detected only a few times. The rearrangement joins TRBV13 to TRBJ1-2; D perhaps matches TRBD1 (5 bases). V dropped 2 bases and J dropped 3 bases, with 13 bases sitting between them. The germline gives CDR1 PRHDT, CDR2 FYEKMQ (reference sequence). This CDR3 has 15 amino acids. The CDR3 sequence is CASSLLQGGDYGYTF. Written as DNA, the CDR3 is TGTGCCAGCAGCTTACTCCAGGGAGGCGACTATGGCTACACCTTC.

This clonotype was detected many times. This chain uses TRBV6-5 with TRBJ2-3, with D possibly matching TRBD2 (5 bases). This CDR3 contains 13 residues. Germline V lookup: CDR1 MNHEY, CDR2 SVGAGI. Trimming cost V 2 bases and J 8 bases, with 11 bases left between them. CDR3: CASSYEGAGTQYF. Here the CDR3 DNA reads TGTGCCAGCAGTTACGAGGGCGCGGGTACGCAGTATTTT.

This clonotype is judged large. The chain links TRBV9 to TRBJ1-1; D is possibly TRBD1 (6 bases). Germline CDR1 SGDLS, CDR2 YYNGEE. The CDR3 runs to 13 residues. Trimming removed 0 bases at V and 3 bases at J, with 6 bases between. The CDR3 reads CASSVGQDTEAFF. CDR3 DNA sequence: TGTGCCAGCAGCGTAGGACAGGACACTGAAGCTTTCTTT.

The chain couples TRBV12-3 or TRBV12-4 to TRBJ1-5; the D gene is possibly TRBD1 (5 bases). Between the trimmed V and J ends, which lost 4 bases and 4 bases, there was a span of 14 bases. This CDR3 region has 15 residues. The DNA for the CDR3 is TGTGCCAGCAGTTCCCAAGGGGCTTGGAATCAGCCCCAGCATTTT. Its translation is CASSSQGAWNQPQHF.

This clonotype has a count of ten or more. The chain combines TRBV5-1 with TRBJ1-1; no firm D call. The CDR3 runs 14 residues. The germline V gene has CDR1 SGHRS and CDR2 YFSETQ. V was trimmed by 3 bases and J by 1 base, leaving 10 bases between them. For the CDR3, the DNA is TGCGCCAGCAGCTCCCTGAGACGGAACACTGAAGCTTTCTTT. Translating gives CASSSLRRNTEAFF.

J is TRBJ2-3 and V is TRBV2, with 7 bases that match TRBD1. V was pared by 8 bases and J by 2 bases, with 4 bases of the junction left unmatched. The germline V gene encodes CDR1 SNHLY and CDR2 FYNNEI. The CDR3 runs 13 residues. CDR3 region: CASGTENTDTQYF. CDR3 DNA sequence: TGTGCCAGCGGGACAGAGAACACAGATACGCAGTATTTT.

Only a few counts were recorded for this clonotype. J is TRBJ1-1 and V is TRBV18; 11 bases fit TRBD1. The CDR3 consists of 17 residues. Germline-derived CDR1 and CDR2 are KGHSH and LQKENI. V shed 3 bases, J shed 1 base, and the junction held 7 bases outside the gene matches. CDR3 sequence: CASSPGQGAGGNTEAFF. DNA of the CDR3: TGTGCCAGCTCACCTGGACAGGGGGCGGGAGGGAACACTGAAGCTTTCTTT.

Written as DNA, the CDR3 is TGCAGTGCTAGAGAAGGGACGAACACTGAAGCTTTCTTT. Its translation: CSAREGTNTEAFF. The chain combines TRBV20-1 with TRBJ1-1, with a possible D match to TRBD1 (5 bases). This CDR3 is 13 amino acids long. Trimming removed 0 bases from V and 1 base from J, with 6 bases in between. Looked up from germline, CDR1 is DFQATT and CDR2 is SNEGSKA (reference sequence).

This clonotype was seen more than once but under ten times. This sequence joins TRBV5-4 and TRBJ2-6, with D unclear. Trimming shortened V by 3 bases and J by 0 bases, and 10 bases separated the two germline ends. Germline V lookup: CDR1 SGHNT, CDR2 YYREEE (reference sequence). The CDR3 is 16 residues long. DNA for the CDR3: TGTGCCAGCAGCTACACGACGGGCTCTGGGGCCAACGTCCTGACTTTC. This encodes CASSYTTGSGANVLTF.

This clonotype was counted a few times. The chain links TRBV6-2 or TRBV6-3 to TRBJ2-7, with D unresolved. The CDR3 covers 13 residues. Germline CDR1 is MNHEY and CDR2 is SVGEGT. V was clipped by 8 bases and J by 3 bases, with 14 bases between them. The CDR3 region is CASSPHASYEQYF. The CDR3 nucleotides are TGTGCCAGCTCCCCGCACGCAAGCTACGAGCAGTACTTC.

This clonotype has a handful of counts. V and J are TRBV5-1 and TRBJ2-7, with 7 bases aligning to TRBD1. Per the germline V gene, CDR1 is SGHRS and CDR2 is YFSETQ. The CDR3 runs to 15 residues. The J segment lost 3 bases and the V segment lost 3 bases, leaving 9 bases of the junction unmatched. Written as DNA, the CDR3 is TGCGCCAGCAGCTCAACTGCCGGGACAGTCTACGAGCAGTACTTC. Its protein product is CASSSTAGTVYEQYF.

In its sample, this clonotype was seen a few times. V usage is TRBV20-1 and J usage is TRBJ2-4; 11 bases agree with TRBD2. V was pared by 0 bases and J by 6 bases, with 10 bases of the junction left unmatched. The germline CDR1 and CDR2 sequences are DFQATT and SNEGSKA (reference sequence). The CDR3 runs 17 residues. The DNA of the CDR3 is TGCAGTGCTAGAGATATAGTAGCGGGGGGGCCGAGAAACATTCAGTACTTC. It encodes CSARDIVAGGPRNIQYF.

The V gene is TRBV20-1, the J gene TRBJ1-5; D remains unclear. The V gene's germline CDR1 is DFQATT and CDR2 SNEGSKA (reference sequence). The V gene lost 1 base and the J gene lost 1 base, with 17 bases spanning the gap. CDR3 length equals 17 residues. The CDR3 bases are TGCAGTGCTAGAGGTGATTGGGCCGCCTCGAGCAATCAGCCCCAGCATTTT. Its translation is CSARGDWAASSNQPQHF.

This clonotype was picked up many times. The chain joins TRBV10-2 to TRBJ1-2, with D possibly being TRBD1 (6 bases). Germline V lookup: CDR1 WSHSY, CDR2 SAAADI. The CDR3 extends over 13 amino acids. Trimming took off 6 bases at V and 7 bases at J, with 15 bases between the two ends. CDR3: CASRTGGGGGYTF. The CDR3 DNA is TGCGCCAGCAGGACGGGAGGGGGAGGTGGCTACACCTTC.